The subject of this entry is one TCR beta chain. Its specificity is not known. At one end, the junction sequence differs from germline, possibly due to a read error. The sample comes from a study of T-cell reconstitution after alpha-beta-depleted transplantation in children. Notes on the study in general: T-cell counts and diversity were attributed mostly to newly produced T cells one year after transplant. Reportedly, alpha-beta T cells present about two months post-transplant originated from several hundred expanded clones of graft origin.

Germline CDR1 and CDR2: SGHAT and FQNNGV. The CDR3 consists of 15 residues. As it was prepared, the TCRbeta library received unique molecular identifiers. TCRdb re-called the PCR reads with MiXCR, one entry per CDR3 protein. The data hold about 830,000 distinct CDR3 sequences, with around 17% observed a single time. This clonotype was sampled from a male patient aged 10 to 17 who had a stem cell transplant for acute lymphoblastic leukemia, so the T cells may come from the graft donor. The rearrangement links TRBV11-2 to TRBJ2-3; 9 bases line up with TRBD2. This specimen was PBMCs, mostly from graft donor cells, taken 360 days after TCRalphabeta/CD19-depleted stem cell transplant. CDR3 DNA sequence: TGTGCCAGCAGATTAGCGGGAGTTGGAAGAGATACGCAGTATTTT. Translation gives CASRLAGVGRDTQYF.